This T cell receptor (beta chain) appears in the sequencing data of a study of blood T cell repertoires in COVID-19. Study at large: Collection of acute and convalescent COVID-19 samples took place in the United States, Italy and Spain. T cells, B-cell-depleted T cells, or PBMCs provided the cDNA or gDNA that served as material.

The CDR3 has 15 amino acids. Trimming stripped 1 base from V and 4 bases from J, with 13 bases between. Germline CDR1 reads SGHVS; CDR2 reads FQNEAQ. As processed by the authors: Estimates of nucleated cell counts were drawn from the amplification of reference gene primers. This table comes from immunoSEQ multiplex PCR, and its TCRdb copy is limited to in-frame clones, with some not included. For V, J and clone size, that table is used; D and trimming come from the DNA. Here the sample spans roughly 410,000 clones, approximately 91% being singletons. Seattle's enrolled individuals joined amid active infection and were then monitored longitudinally.

The chain recombines TRBV7-8 with TRBJ1-1, with D unclear. The sample consisted of peripheral blood. This TCR was sampled from a woman aged 40 to 50 with COVID-19, enrolled during active disease. CDR3: CASSLDGISGTEAFF. CDR3 bases: TGTGCCAGCAGCTTAGACGGGATCAGTGGCACTGAAGCTTTCTTT.